This T cell receptor beta chain was observed in a study of T cells and Merkel cell carcinoma outcomes (TCRdb year 2020). About the full investigation: The tumor T-cell repertoire, together with T-cell density, was examined as a predictor of clinical outcome in patients with Merkel cell carcinoma. Here is what the overall study found, with its caveats: The combination of T-cell repertoire features and T-cell density was reported to predict clinical outcomes in patients with Merkel cell carcinoma.

Samples were obtained from patients with Merkel cell carcinoma. CDR1 and CDR2 (SGHTA, FQGTGA) derive from the germline V gene. The junction carries 6 bases between V and J, which are trimmed by 2 bases and 4 bases respectively. Reading from cysteine to phenylalanine, the CDR3 counts 13 amino acids. The DNA shown is the 39-base CDR3, in frame from base 1. The method was the immunoSEQ multiplex PCR assay. TCRdb obtained this table from immuneACCESS and retained in-frame rearrangements with V and J assigned. These tables miss some clones; where compared with another copy, unresolved V genes account for less than half of the shortfall, and the remainder is unexplained. This sample holds 6,000 or so clones; about 69% were observed only once. The ten largest clones take up more than 12% of the sample. For this clone: The antigen this receptor binds is unknown. No much larger clone is present one base from it, and per-base qualities are unavailable.

This clonotype was sampled from a human donor with Merkel cell carcinoma. Some clones in this sample may be carry-over from other donors' samples. The sample was tumor tissue from Merkel cell carcinoma. The V and J genes are TRBV7-3 and TRBJ2-1; a tentative D match to TRBD1 spans 5 bases. The encoded CDR3 is CASSLDRYNEQFF. The DNA sequence is TGTGCCAGCAGCTTAGACAGATACAATGAGCAGTTCTTC.